This TCR beta chain derives from a study of graft-versus-host responses after intestinal transplantation. Generated by immunoSEQ multiplex PCR, the TCRdb table keeps only in-frame clones and is missing some. The sample records about 90,000 clones, approximately 92% being singletons. In this sample, this clone turned up a few times. No antigen is known for it. The TCR was taken from a human donor who was the organ donor for an intestinal transplant. The sample was unstimulated CD8+ T cells sorted from spleen or lymph node cells, taken before transplant.

The CDR3 nucleotides are TGTGCCAGCAGCACCCGCGGATGGCCCTACGACTCCTACGAGCAGTACTTC. This encodes CASSTRGWPYDSYEQYF. This sequence joins TRBV28 and TRBJ2-7; D gene ambiguous. The CDR3 covers 17 residues. Germline CDR1 is MDHEN and CDR2 is SYDVKM. V was clipped by 6 bases and J by 0 bases, with 21 bases between them.